This TCR beta chain is drawn from a study of blood T cell repertoires in COVID-19. As for the study in general: From T cells, B-cell-depleted T cells, or PBMCs came the material, which was cDNA or gDNA.

The length of the CDR3 is 14 residues. Germline CDR1 reads LGHDT; CDR2 reads YNNKEL (reference sequence). V shed 1 base and J shed 5 bases, with 8 bases lying between them. TCRdb keeps only in-frame clones here, not all; method: immunoSEQ multiplex PCR. The sample comprises fewer than 250,000 clones, approximately 84% of which are singletons, and about 9.9% rests with the top ten. This receptor was taken from a man aged 45-65 years with COVID-19, enrolled during active disease. The chain combines TRBV3-1 (or the pseudogene TRBV3-2) with TRBJ2-2; D gene unclear. Sequencing was performed on peripheral blood. The CDR3 DNA sequence: TGTGCCAGCAGCCAAGTTCTCAGGACCGGGGAGCTGTTTTTT. This codes for CASSQVLRTGELFF.